The source of this TCR beta chain is a study of T cell changes during pregnancy in multiple sclerosis. Some clones are missing from TCRdb's copy, which holds only in-frame ones; the method was immunoSEQ multiplex PCR. The table lists roughly 71,000 clones, 90% to 95% of them singletons. With V trimmed by 4 bases and J by 3 bases, 3 bases remained unmatched. The CDR3 loop spans 13 amino acids. CDR1 SEHNR and CDR2 FQNEAQ come from the germline V gene (reference sequence). The clonotype comes from a female donor in good health, enrolled as a control in a pregnancy study. The chain combines TRBV7-9 with TRBJ2-7, with 7 bases lining up with TRBD2. The sequences come from peripheral blood, collected in the first trimester of pregnancy. CDR3 residues: CASSSGLGYEQYF. DNA for the CDR3: TGTGCCAGCAGCTCTGGACTAGGCTACGAGCAGTACTTC.